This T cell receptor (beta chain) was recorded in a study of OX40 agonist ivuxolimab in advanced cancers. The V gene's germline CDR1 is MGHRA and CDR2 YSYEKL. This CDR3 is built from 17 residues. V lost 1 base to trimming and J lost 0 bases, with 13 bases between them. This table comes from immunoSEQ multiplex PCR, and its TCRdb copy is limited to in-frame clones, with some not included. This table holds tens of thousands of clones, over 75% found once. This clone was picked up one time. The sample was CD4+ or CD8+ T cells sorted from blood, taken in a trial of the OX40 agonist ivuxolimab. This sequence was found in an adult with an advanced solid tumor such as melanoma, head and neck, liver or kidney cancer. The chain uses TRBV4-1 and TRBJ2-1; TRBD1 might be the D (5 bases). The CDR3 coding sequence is TGCGCCAGCAGCCAAGCCCTGGACACTACCTCCTACAATGAGCAGTTCTTC. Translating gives CASSQALDTTSYNEQFF.